This entry is about one T cell receptor (beta chain). This clonotype is a singleton in its sample. Its antigen has not been determined. The record has no base qualities; no much larger clone is one base away. One read provides weak support. RNA was extracted with the RNeasy kit and about 0.5 to 1 ug was reverse transcribed using random hexamers. The immunoSEQ multiplex PCR assay, which covers 54 Vbeta and 13 Jbeta segments, was used to amplify TCR beta CDR3 regions. Bias from PCR amplification was corrected by using a synthetic template baseline for primer optimization and for computational correction. The authors processed their data as follows. Only productive sequences were kept, with reads annotated to V, D and J genes according to IMGT and analyzed in immunoSEQ Analyzer. Clonality was computed as one minus Shannon entropy normalized by log2 of the number of productive unique sequences. For each patient and control, public and private clones were evaluated among the 100 most prevalent clones. Clones were defined as Susac-specific when absent from the healthy and MS cohorts, from 1052 published viral clones and from other ImmuneACCESS disease sequences. TCRdb applied fastp at Q25 and MiXCR to the public reads, then kept only in-frame beta chains. Each CDR3 protein appears once, grouped with its most common genes and DNA. TCRdb, not the authors, supplied the V and J calls. This sample has approximately 170,000 distinct CDR3 sequences in its table, and just under 95% of those were observed once. Around 0.13% of the sample is in the top ten clones.

The sample is drawn from a study of CD8 T cells in Susac syndrome (dated by TCRdb to between 2017 and 2020). Looking at the study overall: The study used repertoire sequencing to test whether antigen drove CD8+ T cell activation and differentiation in Susac syndrome. Overall study results and their limits: The study acknowledged that relatively few individuals were included in the TCR sequencing and HLA analysis.

Measured from the cysteine to the phenylalanine, the CDR3 is 15 residues long. The kept DNA is CDR3 alone, 45 bases in frame from the first base. The germline V gene encodes CDR1 SGHDN and CDR2 FVKESK. The junction shows trimming of 5 bases on V and 4 bases on J, plus 15 bases between the germline ends. Peripheral blood CD8+ and CD4+ T cells from healthy donors, Susac syndrome patients and multiple sclerosis patients were profiled using high-throughput TCR beta sequencing. The healthy donors served as controls matched for age and sex. Bulk CD8+ and CD4+ T cells were purified magnetically by negative isolation, whereas CD8+ TEMRA cells were enriched by FACS. Blood was collected in EDTA tubes and processed within 24 hours, with PBMCs isolated through density gradient centrifugation. PBMCs intended for TCR sequencing were frozen in liquid nitrogen and were later thawed in a 37 degrees C water bath. The sorted or isolated CD4+, CD8+ and CD8+ TEMRA cells had a purity of 90% or higher.

The sequence joins TRBV14 to TRBJ1-5; a tentative D match to TRBD1 spans 6 bases. Specimen: CD4+ T cells from PBMCs. This clonotype originated in a human donor in good health. The nucleotide sequence is given as TGTGCCAGCAGCGCAGGGACACGAGGGAATCAGCCCCAGCATTTT. It encodes CASSAGTRGNQPQHF. Where the CDR3 stops, the reference TRBV14 and TRBJ1-5 genes take over; the full variable domain is EAGVTQFPSHSVIEKGQTVTLRCDPISGHDNLYWYRRVMGKEIKFLLHFVKESKQDESGMPNNRFLAERTGGTYSTLKVQPAELEDSGVYFCASSAGTRGNQPQHFGDGTRLSIL.